A selection of T cell receptor beta chains follows, all from one sample in a study of cytomegalovirus exposure and HLA in healthy donors. The repertoire was sequenced with immunoSEQ multiplex PCR; TCRdb's copy has only in-frame clones and lacks some. The repertoire holds roughly 150,000 clones, with about 85% as singletons. Sequencing was performed on PBMCs. These TCRs come from a woman younger than 35 in good health and CMV-seronegative. CDR3s include the opening cysteine and the closing phenylalanine or tryptophan. The D gene is left open where the match is weak. Only some rows state a clone size, as once, few, many or a class for expanded clones.

V gene	D gene	J gene	clone size	CDR3 protein	CDR3 DNA
TRBV28	-	TRBJ2-6	once	CASSLSGAGANVLTF	TGTGCCAGCAGCCTATCGGGGGCTGGGGCCAACGTCCTGACTTTC
TRBV11-2	TRBD2	TRBJ2-7	-	CASSPGTGGPYEQYF	TGTGCCAGCAGCCCCGGGACGGGAGGGCCCTACGAGCAGTACTTC
TRBV7-6	-	TRBJ1-2	-	CASSSDLGGHYGYTF	TGTGCCAGCAGCTCCGACCTCGGCGGGCACTATGGCTACACCTTC
TRBV10-3	TRBD1	TRBJ2-3	-	CAISGGTGVGTDTQYF	TGTGCCATCAGTGGCGGGACAGGGGTGGGCACAGATACGCAGTATTTT
TRBV5-6	TRBD1	TRBJ2-5	-	CASSLETGASETQYF	TGTGCCAGCAGCTTGGAGACAGGGGCCTCCGAGACCCAGTACTTC
TRBV13	TRBD2	TRBJ2-5	-	CASSPSVEAGGPQETQYF	TGTGCCAGCAGCCCCTCGGTTGAAGCGGGAGGACCCCAAGAGACCCAGTACTTC
TRBV19	-	TRBJ1-6	-	CASGGSPLHF	TGTGCCAGTGGCGGCTCACCCCTCCACTTT
TRBV6-5	-	TRBJ1-4	-	CASSDPGRNEKLFF	TGTGCCAGCAGTGACCCAGGGAGGAATGAAAAACTGTTTTTT
TRBV2	TRBD1	TRBJ1-6	-	CASNGDRGSPLHF	TGTGCCAGCAATGGGGACAGGGGTTCACCCCTCCACTTT
TRBV10-1	TRBD1	TRBJ2-3	-	CASSAIGQGAQNTQYF	TGCGCCAGCAGTGCAATTGGACAGGGGGCTCAGAATACGCAGTATTTT
TRBV7-9	-	TRBJ1-1	-	CASSPLTANTEAFF	TGTGCCAGCAGCCCTTTGACAGCGAACACTGAAGCTTTCTTT
TRBV18	TRBD1	TRBJ1-1	-	CASSPMEGAMNTEAFF	TGTGCCAGCTCACCAATGGAGGGGGCTATGAACACTGAAGCTTTCTTT
TRBV4-2	TRBD1	TRBJ1-5	once	CASRLGQGGEPQHF	TGTGCCAGCAGACTCGGACAGGGTGGCGAGCCCCAGCATTTT
TRBV9	-	TRBJ1-2	once	CASSPEDSIYGYTF	TGTGCCAGCAGCCCCGAGGACAGTATCTATGGCTACACCTTC
TRBV15	TRBD1	TRBJ1-3	-	CATSRGTGGSGNTIYF	TGTGCCACCAGCAGAGGGACAGGGGGCTCTGGAAACACCATATATTTT
TRBV5-1	TRBD1	TRBJ2-7	-	CASSRGITGTGRTYEQYF	TGCGCCAGCAGCCGGGGTATTACCGGGACAGGGAGGACCTACGAGCAGTACTTC
TRBV7-2	-	TRBJ1-2	few	CASSASRDGYTF	TGTGCCAGCAGCGCTAGTAGAGATGGCTACACCTTC
TRBV30	TRBD2	TRBJ2-1	-	CAWRVPGLANNEQFF	TGTGCCTGGAGAGTCCCGGGACTAGCGAACAATGAGCAGTTCTTC
TRBV10-3	TRBD1	TRBJ1-6	-	CAISDGQGSRPLHF	TGTGCCATCAGTGACGGACAGGGATCTCGTCCCCTCCACTTT
TRBV19	-	TRBJ2-7	-	CASSRSGYEQYF	TGTGCCAGTAGTAGAAGCGGATACGAGCAGTACTTC
TRBV27	TRBD2	TRBJ2-5	-	CASSPGLAPRETQYF	TGTGCCAGCAGCCCTGGACTAGCGCCGCGGGAGACCCAGTACTTC
TRBV10-3	TRBD2	TRBJ2-1	-	CAISDRTSGNYNEQFF	TGTGCCATCAGTGACCGGACTAGCGGGAACTACAATGAGCAGTTCTTC
TRBV4-2	TRBD2	TRBJ2-3	-	CASSQEASGIGTDTQYF	TGTGCCAGCAGCCAAGAGGCTAGCGGGATAGGTACAGATACGCAGTATTTT
TRBV6-5	-	TRBJ2-5	-	CASRLRTEQETQYF	TGTGCCAGCAGACTCCGGACAGAACAAGAGACCCAGTACTTC
TRBV7-2	TRBD2	TRBJ2-3	once	CASSPHLTSGRAAADTQYF	TGTGCCAGCAGCCCACACTTGACTAGCGGGAGGGCCGCGGCAGATACGCAGTATTTT
TRBV27	-	TRBJ1-1	once	CASSSGQLLMNTEAFF	TGTGCCAGCAGTTCAGGACAGCTTTTGATGAACACTGAAGCTTTCTTT
TRBV7-2	-	TRBJ1-1	-	CASSVTLGRGEAFF	TGTGCCAGCAGCGTAACACTTGGAAGAGGTGAAGCTTTCTTT
TRBV9	TRBD1	TRBJ2-5	once	CASSPGRGSRETQYF	TGTGCCAGCAGCCCCGGCAGGGGGAGTCGGGAGACCCAGTACTTC
TRBV28	-	TRBJ1-2	-	CASSLRGHDGYTF	TGTGCCAGCAGTTTACGTGGGCATGATGGCTACACCTTC
TRBV27	TRBD1	TRBJ2-1	-	CASSFGTGGRTEQFF	TGTGCCAGCAGTTTCGGGACAGGGGGGAGAACTGAGCAGTTCTTC
TRBV6-5	-	TRBJ2-3	-	CASSRSLSTDTQYF	TGTGCCAGCAGTCGTAGCCTAAGCACAGATACGCAGTATTTT
TRBV28	-	TRBJ2-7	-	CASSLRLTEAGYEQYF	TGTGCCAGCAGTTTGAGGCTGACAGAGGCCGGTTACGAGCAGTACTTC
TRBV27	-	TRBJ1-6	-	CASSLLKGSSYNSPLHF	TGTGCCAGCAGTTTATTAAAAGGGAGCTCCTATAATTCACCCCTCCACTTT
TRBV28	-	TRBJ1-4	-	CASSPGGSRGEKLFF	TGTGCCAGCAGCCCCGGGGGGTCCCGGGGTGAAAAACTGTTTTTT
TRBV19	-	TRBJ1-2	-	CASSIGTWGNGYTF	TGTGCCAGTAGTATCGGGACATGGGGGAATGGCTACACCTTC
TRBV19	TRBD2	TRBJ2-3	-	CASSAPWSGEPTDTQYF	TGTGCCAGTAGTGCCCCCTGGAGCGGGGAACCCACAGATACGCAGTATTTT
TRBV18	TRBD1	TRBJ1-3	-	CASSPGQPLLSGNTIYF	TGTGCCAGCTCACCGGGACAGCCGCTACTCTCTGGAAACACCATATATTTT
TRBV5-1	TRBD2	TRBJ2-2	-	CASNPGLADTGELFF	TGCGCCAGCAACCCGGGACTAGCGGACACCGGGGAGCTGTTTTTT
TRBV4-1	-	TRBJ1-2	-	CASSQPGRGYGYTF	TGCGCCAGCAGCCAACCCGGACGGGGCTATGGCTACACCTTC
TRBV9	TRBD2	TRBJ2-3	-	CASSVEGGDTQYF	TGTGCCAGCAGCGTAGAGGGAGGGGATACGCAGTATTTT
TRBV10-3	TRBD2	TRBJ2-1	-	CAAKASGRINEQFF	TGTGCCGCGAAAGCTAGCGGGAGAATTAATGAGCAGTTCTTC
TRBV5-1	TRBD1	TRBJ2-3	-	CASSFYGTGNTSTDTQYF	TGCGCCAGCAGCTTCTACGGGACAGGGAACACTAGCACAGATACGCAGTATTTT
TRBV28	TRBD2	TRBJ2-3	-	CASTSRPAGVDTQYF	TGTGCCAGCACCTCGCGCCCAGCGGGAGTTGATACGCAGTATTTT
TRBV6-5	-	TRBJ2-7	-	CASSPYMRAMYF	TGTGCCAGCAGTCCGTATATGCGGGCCATGTACTTC
TRBV15	-	TRBJ1-2	-	CATSRAPDSYGYTF	TGTGCCACCAGCAGAGCTCCCGACAGCTATGGCTACACCTTC